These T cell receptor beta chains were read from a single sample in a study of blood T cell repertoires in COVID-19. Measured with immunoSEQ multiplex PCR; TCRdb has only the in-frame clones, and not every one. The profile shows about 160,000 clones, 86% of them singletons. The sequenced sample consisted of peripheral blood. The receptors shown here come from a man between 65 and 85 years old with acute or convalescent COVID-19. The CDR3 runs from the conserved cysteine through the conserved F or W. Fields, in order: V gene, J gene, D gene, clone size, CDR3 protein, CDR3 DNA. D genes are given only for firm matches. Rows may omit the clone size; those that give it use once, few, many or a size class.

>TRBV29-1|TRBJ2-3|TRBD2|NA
CSARLAGGNTDTQYF
TGCAGCGCCAGACTAGCGGGAGGGAATACAGATACGCAGTATTTT
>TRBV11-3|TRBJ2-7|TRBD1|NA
CASSSDRVGKEQYF
TGTGCCAGCAGCTCGGACAGGGTAGGGAAGGAGCAGTACTTC
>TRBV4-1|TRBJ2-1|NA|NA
CASSQDGQGNNEQFF
TGCGCCAGCAGCCAAGATGGCCAGGGAAACAATGAGCAGTTCTTC
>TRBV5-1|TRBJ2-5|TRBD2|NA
CASSFGRGGNLQETQYF
TGCGCCAGCAGCTTTGGGCGGGGGGGAAACCTACAAGAGACCCAGTACTTC
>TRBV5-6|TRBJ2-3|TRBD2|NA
CASSRLAGDLDTQYF
TGTGCCAGCAGTAGACTAGCGGGAGATTTAGATACGCAGTATTTT
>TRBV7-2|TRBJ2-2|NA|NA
CASSSIQGSNTGELFF
TGTGCCAGCAGCTCGATCCAGGGATCGAACACCGGGGAGCTGTTTTTT
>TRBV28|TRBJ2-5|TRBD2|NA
CASRRASGQETQYF
TGTGCCAGCAGAAGGGCTAGCGGTCAAGAGACCCAGTACTTC
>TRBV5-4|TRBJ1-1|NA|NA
CASSLAAGARNTEAFF
TGTGCCAGCAGCTTGGCGGCGGGGGCGAGGAACACTGAAGCTTTCTTT
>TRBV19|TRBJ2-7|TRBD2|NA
CASSIGLAVYEQYF
TGTGCCAGTAGTATAGGACTAGCGGTTTACGAGCAGTACTTC
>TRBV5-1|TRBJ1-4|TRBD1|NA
CASSGQGARTNEKLFF
TGCGCCAGCAGCGGACAGGGGGCGCGGACTAATGAAAAACTGTTTTTT
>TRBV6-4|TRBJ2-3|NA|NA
CASSENRAGNTQYF
TGTGCCAGCAGTGAGAACAGGGCCGGCAATACGCAGTATTTT
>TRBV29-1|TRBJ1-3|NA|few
CSVSRQTGNTIYF
TGCAGCGTCTCTAGACAGACTGGAAACACCATATATTTT
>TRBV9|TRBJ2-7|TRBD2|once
CASSVASGQLLTSGRSYEQYF
TGTGCCAGCAGCGTAGCCTCGGGACAGCTACTAACTAGCGGGAGATCCTACGAGCAGTACTTC
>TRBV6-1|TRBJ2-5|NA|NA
CASSERQETQYF
TGTGCCAGCAGTGAGCGCCAAGAGACCCAGTACTTC
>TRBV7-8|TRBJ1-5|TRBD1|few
CASSQQQGIPSNQPQHF
TGTGCCAGCAGCCAACAACAGGGGATCCCTAGCAATCAGCCCCAGCATTTT
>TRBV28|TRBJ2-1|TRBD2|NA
CASSSGLAGAGFYNEQFF
TGTGCCAGCAGTTCGGGACTAGCGGGAGCTGGCTTCTACAATGAGCAGTTCTTC
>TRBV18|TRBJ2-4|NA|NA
CASSPGGNIQYF
TGTGCCAGCTCTCCTGGCGGGAACATTCAGTACTTC
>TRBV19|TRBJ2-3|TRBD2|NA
CASSIDGTSGRTDTQYF
TGTGCCAGTAGTATAGACGGGACTAGCGGGAGAACAGATACGCAGTATTTT
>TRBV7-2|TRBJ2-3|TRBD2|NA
CASSLPGLAGADTQYF
TGTGCCAGCAGCCTACCGGGACTAGCGGGAGCAGATACGCAGTATTTT
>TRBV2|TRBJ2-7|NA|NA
CASSEPFTYEQYF
TGTGCCAGCAGCGAACCCTTTACCTACGAGCAGTACTTC
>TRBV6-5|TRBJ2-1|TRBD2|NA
CASSYLLAGVPGEQFF
TGTGCCAGCAGTTACCTACTAGCGGGAGTCCCTGGTGAGCAGTTCTTC
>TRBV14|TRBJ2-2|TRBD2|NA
CASSQDLVAGGPGELFF
TGTGCCAGCAGCCAAGATCTTGTAGCGGGAGGGCCCGGGGAGCTGTTTTTT
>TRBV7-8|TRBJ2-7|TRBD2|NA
CASSPPGGAYEQYF
TGTGCCAGCAGCCCTCCTGGGGGGGCCTACGAGCAGTACTTC
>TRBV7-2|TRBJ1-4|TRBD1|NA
CASSLEGGREREKLFF
TGTGCCAGCAGCTTAGAAGGGGGCAGGGAGCGGGAAAAACTGTTTTTT
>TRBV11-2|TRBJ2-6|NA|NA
CASVGLGSGANVLTF
TGTGCCAGCGTGGGGCTGGGCTCTGGGGCCAACGTCCTGACTTTC
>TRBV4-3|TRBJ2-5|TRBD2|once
CASSQDTGRAAETQYF
TGCGCCAGCAGCCAAGATACCGGGAGGGCAGCAGAGACCCAGTACTTC
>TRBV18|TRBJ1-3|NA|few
CASSPAFGATGNTIYF
TGTGCCAGCTCACCAGCGTTTGGTGCCACTGGAAACACCATATATTTT
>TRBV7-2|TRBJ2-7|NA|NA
CASGTSGGSFEQYF
TGTGCCAGCGGTACCTCAGGGGGGTCCTTCGAGCAGTACTTC
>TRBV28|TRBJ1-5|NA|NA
CASSSQTDSNQPQHF
TGTGCCAGCAGTTCACAGACCGATAGCAATCAGCCCCAGCATTTT
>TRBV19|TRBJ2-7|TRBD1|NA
CASRGQGASFGYEQYF
TGTGCCAGTAGAGGACAGGGTGCGTCTTTCGGGTACGAGCAGTACTTC
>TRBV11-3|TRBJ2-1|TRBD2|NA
CASSLDGLAGVNEQFF
TGTGCCAGCAGCTTAGATGGGCTAGCGGGAGTCAATGAGCAGTTCTTC
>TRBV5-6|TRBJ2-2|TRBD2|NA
CASSRDYNTGELFF
TGTGCCAGCAGCCGGGACTACAACACCGGGGAGCTGTTTTTT
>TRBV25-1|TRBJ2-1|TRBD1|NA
CASSEVQGAGYEQFF
TGTGCCAGCAGTGAGGTCCAGGGGGCTGGATATGAGCAGTTCTTC
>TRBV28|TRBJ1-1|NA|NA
CASSQRQPLNTEAFF
TGTGCCAGCAGTCAGCGACAGCCTCTGAACACTGAAGCTTTCTTT
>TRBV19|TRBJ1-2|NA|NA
CASSIDWPGNYGYTF
TGTGCCAGTAGTATAGACTGGCCGGGGAACTATGGCTACACCTTC
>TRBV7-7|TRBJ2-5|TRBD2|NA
CASSPLTVSGTETQYF
TGTGCTAGCAGCCCACTGACGGTGAGCGGGACTGAGACCCAGTACTTC
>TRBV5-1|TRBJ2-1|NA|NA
CASSFTAAANEQFF
TGCGCCAGCAGCTTCACGGCGGCGGCCAATGAGCAGTTCTTC
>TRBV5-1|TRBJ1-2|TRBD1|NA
CASSHDRDGAGYGYTF
TGCGCCAGCAGCCACGACAGGGATGGGGCTGGCTATGGCTACACCTTC
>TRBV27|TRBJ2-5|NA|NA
CASSRRTGSGGETQYF
TGTGCCAGCAGTCGCAGAACAGGGTCGGGTGGAGAGACCCAGTACTTC
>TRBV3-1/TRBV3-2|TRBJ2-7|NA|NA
CASSLDRSYEQYF
TGTGCCAGCAGCCTTGACAGGTCCTACGAGCAGTACTTC
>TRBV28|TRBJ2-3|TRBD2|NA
CASKSTSVSTDTQYF
TGTGCCAGCAAATCAACTAGCGTTAGCACAGATACGCAGTATTTT
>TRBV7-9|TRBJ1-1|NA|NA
CASSLQGKAEAFF
TGTGCCAGCAGCTTGCAGGGGAAAGCTGAAGCTTTCTTT
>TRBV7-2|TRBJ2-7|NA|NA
CASSLAEQTTYEQYF
TGTGCCAGCAGCTTAGCGGAGCAGACCACCTACGAGCAGTACTTC
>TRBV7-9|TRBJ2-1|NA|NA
CASSFSGENEQFF
TGTGCCAGCAGCTTTTCGGGAGAGAATGAGCAGTTCTTC
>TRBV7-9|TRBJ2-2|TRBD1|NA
CASSLHRDRDTGELFF
TGTGCCAGCAGCTTACACCGGGACAGGGACACCGGGGAGCTGTTTTTT
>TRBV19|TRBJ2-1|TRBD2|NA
CASSRGTSGYNEQFF
TGTGCCAGTAGTAGGGGGACTAGCGGATACAATGAGCAGTTCTTC
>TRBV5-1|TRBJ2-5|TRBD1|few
CASSLSGTGTETQYF
TGCGCCAGCAGCCTTTCCGGGACAGGGACAGAGACCCAGTACTTC